This T cell receptor (beta chain) was sequenced in a study of OX40 agonist ivuxolimab in advanced cancers. In terms of the full investigation: The costimulatory receptor OX40 (CD134) was targeted by ivuxolimab, a fully human IgG2 agonistic monoclonal antibody. Intravenous ivuxolimab was administered to patients every 2 weeks at six dose levels: 0.01, 0.1, 0.3, 1.5, 3 and 10 mg/kg. Among the 52 dose-escalation patients, 19 had hepatocellular carcinoma, roughly 15 melanoma, 9 renal cell carcinoma and 9 head and neck cancer. In the dose-escalation cohort, nearly 85% of patients were male, and the mean age was around 60 years with a range of about 20 to 90. Patients were allowed to have had prior anti-PD-1, anti-PD-L1 or anti-CTLA-4 therapy, and less than 45% of the dose-escalation patients had previously received checkpoint inhibitors. Partial responses occurred in three dose-escalation patients, of whom one had hepatocellular carcinoma and two had cutaneous melanoma. The point of sequencing TCRbeta in the periphery was to test whether ivuxolimab changed TCR sequence diversity and drove clonal T-cell expansion. The paper covers the monotherapy dose-escalation part of the phase I ivuxolimab trial, which included N = 52 patients.

What the research found in general, with its limitations: The antigen specificity of the clonally expanded peripheral T cells was not determined. On average, CD8+ T cells showed more expanded clones than CD4+ T cells after ivuxolimab. In the 0.1-3.0 mg/kg groups, partial responders were among the patients with the lowest normalized peripheral clonal expansion, particularly in CD8+ T cells. At doses of 0.1 to 3.0 mg/kg, clonal expansion of both CD4+ and CD8+ T cells in blood was seen between baseline and week 6. Low levels of normalized T-cell clonal expansion were also shown by some nonresponding patients.

Concerning this clone: This receptor's antigen is unknown. No base-level quality is on record; no much larger clone is a single base apart.

The trial excluded patients who had a history of autoimmune disease or were on systemic immunosuppression. Peripheral blood for TCR sequencing was collected from all dose cohorts at baseline, on cycle 4 day 1, and on cycle 7 day 1. Samples were obtained from an open-label, multicenter, first-in-human phase I dose-escalation trial of ivuxolimab. Adults with locally advanced or metastatic melanoma, renal cell carcinoma, hepatocellular carcinoma or head and neck squamous cell carcinoma were enrolled in the trial. Before TCR sequencing, CD4+ and CD8+ T cells were separately sorted from peripheral blood. Spanning cysteine to phenylalanine, the CDR3 consists of 18 amino acids. The retained sequence is limited to the CDR3, 54 bases, with the frame set at the first base. For CDR1 and CDR2, the germline V gene (reference sequence) lists LNHDA and SQIVND. V is trimmed back by 6 bases and J by 0 bases, and the junction contains 14 bases that no gene match accounts for.

For sequencing of the TCRbeta CDR3 region, genomic DNA was extracted from the sorted cells. TCRbeta CDR3 regions were sequenced using the immunoSEQ Assay. The table was pulled from immuneACCESS by TCRdb, which kept in-frame rearrangements only. Such tables lose some clones; where checked, under half of the loss comes from unresolved V genes, and the rest has no known cause. The sample table records about 41,000 clones; 70% to 90% of these occur just once. The ten top clones hold 3.5% to 4% of the sample. The chain was built from TRBV19 and TRBJ1-5; 7 bases in the middle match TRBD1. The sequence derives from an adult with an advanced solid tumor such as melanoma, head and neck, liver or kidney cancer. Sample: CD4+ or CD8+ T cells sorted from blood, taken in a trial of the OX40 agonist ivuxolimab. Here is the DNA: TGTGCCAGTAGCCGGAAGGGACAGAAGAACCTTAGCAATCAGCCCCAGCATTTT. Translated, it gives CASSRKGQKNLSNQPQHF.